Following are 13 T cell receptor beta chains from one sample sequenced in a study of blood T cell repertoires in COVID-19. Method: immunoSEQ multiplex PCR; TCRdb's copy keeps in-frame clones and lacks some. The data hold about 220,000 clones, with 80% to 90% observed a single time. The source material was PBMCs or T cells enriched from blood (not recorded which). These receptors all stem from a woman aged 50 to 60 with acute COVID-19.

The chain couples TRBV7-2 to TRBJ1-2; 8 positions agree with TRBD1. Per the germline V gene, CDR1 is SGHTA and CDR2 is FQGNSA. V was pared by 5 bases and J by 7 bases, with 9 bases of the junction left unmatched. The CDR3 runs to 14 residues. CDR3: CASSPPTGAGGYTF. In DNA form, the CDR3 reads TGTGCCAGCAGCCCACCGACAGGGGCAGGTGGCTACACCTTC.

This rearrangement joins TRBV24-1 to TRBJ2-1; 7 bases agree with TRBD2. J gave up 0 bases and V 3 bases, and 4 bases lay outside the gene matches. CDR1 is KGHDR, CDR2 SFDVKD, per germline. This CDR3 comprises 16 residues. The CDR3 protein is CATSDTSAYSYNEQFF. The CDR3 DNA follows: TGTGCCACCAGTGATACTAGCGCGTACTCCTACAATGAGCAGTTCTTC.

The V call is TRBV5-1, the J call TRBJ2-5; TRBD1 agrees at 9 bases. V shed 0 bases and J 3 bases; nucleotides not matched to a gene: 6. This CDR3 has 16 amino acids. CDR1 and CDR2 (germline): SGHRS, YFSETQ. The CDR3 DNA reads as TGCGCCAGCAGCTTGGATGACAGGGGGAAAGAAGAGACCCAGTACTTC. This encodes CASSLDDRGKEETQYF.

This chain uses TRBV28 with TRBJ1-1; no firm D call. With 7 bases removed from V and 1 base from J, the gap between germline ends came to 19 bases. Per germline, CDR1 MDHEN and CDR2 SYDVKM. The CDR3 loop spans 16 amino acids. This CDR3 reads CASTPGFGWRNTEAFF. In DNA, the CDR3 is TGTGCCAGCACCCCTGGCTTCGGGTGGAGGAACACTGAAGCTTTCTTT.

The chain links TRBV28 to TRBJ2-3, with a possible D match to TRBD2 (6 bases). Trimming took 3 bases from V and 2 from J, leaving 9 bases between them. The CDR3 consists of 14 residues. Per germline, CDR1 MDHEN and CDR2 SYDVKM. In nucleotides, the CDR3 is TGTGCCAGCAGTTTCGGGGGACTCACAGATACGCAGTATTTT. Translating gives CASSFGGLTDTQYF. Supplemented by reference TRBV28 and TRBJ2-3, the full variable domain reads DVKVTQSSRYLVKRTGEKVFLECVQDMDHENMFWYRQDPGLGLRLIYFSYDVKMKEKGDIPEGYSVSREKKERFSLILESASTNQTSMYLCASSFGGLTDTQYFGPGTRLTVL.

The rearrangement joins TRBV28 to TRBJ2-1, with 11 bases lining up with TRBD2. V was pared by 3 bases and J by 7 bases, with 8 bases of the junction left unmatched. The CDR3 extends over 16 amino acids. The germline V gene encodes CDR1 MDHEN and CDR2 SYDVKM. The DNA of the CDR3 is TGTGCCAGCAGTTTCACAACTAGCGGGAGTGGTAATGAGCAGTTCTTC. This gives the protein CASSFTTSGSGNEQFF. Using reference TRBV28 and TRBJ2-1 for the parts outside the CDR3, the full variable domain is DVKVTQSSRYLVKRTGEKVFLECVQDMDHENMFWYRQDPGLGLRLIYFSYDVKMKEKGDIPEGYSVSREKKERFSLILESASTNQTSMYLCASSFTTSGSGNEQFFGPGTRLTVL.

The chain recombines TRBV7-3 with TRBJ2-7; unclear D gene. Germline CDR1 reads SGHTA; CDR2 reads FQGTGA. V shed 1 base and J shed 3 bases, with 13 bases lying between them. This CDR3 contains 15 residues. CDR3 sequence reads: CASSLIWPHYYEQYF. The CDR3 DNA reads as TGTGCCAGCAGCTTAATCTGGCCACACTACTACGAGCAGTACTTC.

CDR3 sequence: CASTQSGQVETEAFF. In DNA form, the CDR3 reads TGTGCCAGCACCCAATCGGGACAGGTGGAAACTGAAGCTTTCTTT. The V gene is TRBV5-5, the J gene TRBJ1-1; 8 nucleotides agree with TRBD1. The germline V gene has CDR1 SGHKS and CDR2 YYEKEE (reference sequence). The J segment lost 5 bases and the V segment lost 6 bases, leaving 12 bases of the junction unmatched. This CDR3 is 15 amino acids long.

CDR3 coding DNA: TGTGCCTGGAGTAGATTTCAGGTCGGTGAGCAGTTCTTC. This gives the protein CAWSRFQVGEQFF. This chain joins TRBV30 and TRBJ2-1, with D unresolved. V lost 2 bases, J lost 9 bases, and 14 bases lay in between. CDR3 size: 13 residues. CDR1 is GTSNPN, CDR2 SVGIG, per germline (reference sequence).

V gene TRBV27 combines with J gene TRBJ2-4; 10 bases agree with TRBD1. The trim removed 7 bases at V and 5 bases at J, leaving 8 bases unmatched. The CDR3 has 15 residues. Germline CDR1 is MNHEY and CDR2 is SMNVEV (reference sequence). The DNA of the CDR3 is TGTGCCAGCACTTTTCGACAGGGGGCACAAAACATTCAGTACTTC. Protein: CASTFRQGAQNIQYF.

The CDR3: CASSFVLTYGYTF. CDR3 DNA: TGTGCCAGCAGCTTTGTCCTAACCTATGGCTACACCTTC. The chain is built from TRBV5-8 and TRBJ1-2, with unresolved D. Trimming pared 2 bases from V and 4 bases from J, leaving 9 bases between. The germline gives CDR1 SGHTS, CDR2 YDEGEE. There are 13 residues in the CDR3.

This chain links TRBV10-3 with TRBJ1-1, with unresolved D. This CDR3 spans 13 amino acids. Trimming removed 8 bases from V and 3 bases from J, with 13 bases in between. Germline loops: CDR1 ENHRY, CDR2 SYGVKD. The CDR3: CAISGTYDTEAFF. The CDR3 DNA sequence: TGTGCCATCTCGGGAACTTACGACACTGAAGCTTTCTTT.

This sequence joins TRBV18 and TRBJ2-1, with 9 bases aligning to TRBD1. The CDR3 contains 15 residues. CDR1 and CDR2 (germline): KGHSH, LQKENI. With 2 bases clipped from V and 5 bases from J, the junction kept 4 bases outside the gene matches. The CDR3 nucleotides are TGTGCCAGCTCACCAAGACAGGGGGTCAACAATGAGCAGTTCTTC. Protein product: CASSPRQGVNNEQFF.